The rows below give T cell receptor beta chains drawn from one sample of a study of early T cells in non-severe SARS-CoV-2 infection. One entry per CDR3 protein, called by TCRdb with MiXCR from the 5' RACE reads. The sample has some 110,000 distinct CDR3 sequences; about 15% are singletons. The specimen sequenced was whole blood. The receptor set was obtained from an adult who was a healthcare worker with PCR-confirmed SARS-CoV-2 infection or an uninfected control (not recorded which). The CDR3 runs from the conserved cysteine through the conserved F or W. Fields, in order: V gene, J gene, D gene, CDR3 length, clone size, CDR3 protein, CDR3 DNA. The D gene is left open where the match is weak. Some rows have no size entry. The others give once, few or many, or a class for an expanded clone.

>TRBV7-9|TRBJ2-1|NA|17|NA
CASSLAVEVLNYNEQFF
TGTGCCAGCAGCTTAGCGGTAGAGGTACTAAACTACAATGAGCAGTTCTTC
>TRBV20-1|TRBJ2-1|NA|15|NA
CSARDGASTYNEQFF
TGCAGTGCTAGAGACGGCGCGAGCACCTACAATGAGCAGTTCTTC
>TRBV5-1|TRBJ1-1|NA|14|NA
CASSFLIGNTEAFF
TGCGCCAGCAGCTTCCTTATTGGGAACACTGAAGCTTTCTTT
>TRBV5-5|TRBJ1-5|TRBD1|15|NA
CASSGTAEGNQPQHF
TGTGCCAGCAGCGGGACAGCGGAGGGCAATCAGCCCCAGCATTTT
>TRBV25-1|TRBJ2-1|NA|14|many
CASSETGPPREQFF
TGTGCCAGCAGTGAAACAGGCCCCCCCAGAGAGCAGTTCTTC
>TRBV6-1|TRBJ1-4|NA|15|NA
CASSEGPANNEKLFF
TGTGCCAGCAGTGAGGGACCGGCTAATAATGAAAAACTGTTTTTT
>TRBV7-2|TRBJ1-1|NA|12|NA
CASTESGTEAFF
TGTGCCAGCACAGAATCAGGGACTGAAGCTTTCTTT
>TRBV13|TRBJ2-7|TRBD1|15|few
CASSSLATGNYEQYF
TGTGCCAGCAGCTCGCTCGCGACAGGGAACTACGAGCAGTACTTC
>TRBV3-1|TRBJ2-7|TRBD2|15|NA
CASSPSGGSRYEQYF
TGTGCCAGCAGTCCTAGCGGGGGATCTCGGTACGAGCAGTACTTC
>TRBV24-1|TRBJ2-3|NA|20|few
CATSDSGPIQGVGVTDTQYF
TGTGCCACCAGTGATTCAGGACCAATCCAGGGAGTGGGCGTCACAGATACGCAGTATTTT
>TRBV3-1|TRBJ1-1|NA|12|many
CASSRSALRTFF
TGTGCCAGCAGCCGGTCGGCGTTGCGGACTTTCTTT
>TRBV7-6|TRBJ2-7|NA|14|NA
CASSLHEGSYEQYF
TGTGCCAGCAGCTTACACGAGGGGTCCTACGAGCAGTACTTC
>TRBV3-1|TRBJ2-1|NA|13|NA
CASSRGGRDEQFF
TGTGCCAGCAGCCGGGGCGGACGGGATGAGCAGTTCTTC
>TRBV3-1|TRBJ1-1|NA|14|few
CASSQEVMNTEAFF
TGTGCCAGCAGCCAAGAAGTCATGAACACTGAAGCTTTCTTT
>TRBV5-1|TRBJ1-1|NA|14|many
CASSVGTPGTEAFF
TGCGCCAGCAGCGTCGGGACCCCGGGGACTGAAGCTTTCTTT
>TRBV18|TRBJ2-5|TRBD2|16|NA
CASSPRLAGPQETQYF
TGTGCCAGCTCACCAAGACTAGCGGGGCCCCAAGAGACCCAGTACTTC
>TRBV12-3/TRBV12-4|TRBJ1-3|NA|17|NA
CASSFGPRQSSGNTIYF
TGTGCCAGCAGTTTCGGGCCACGCCAGAGCTCTGGAAACACCATATATTTT
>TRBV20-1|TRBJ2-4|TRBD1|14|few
CSASPSTGWNIQYF
TGCAGTGCTTCCCCCTCGACAGGGTGGAACATTCAGTACTTC
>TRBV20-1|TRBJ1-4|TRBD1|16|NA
CSARDRGPTANEKLFF
TGCAGTGCCAGGGACAGGGGGCCGACGGCTAATGAAAAACTGTTTTTT
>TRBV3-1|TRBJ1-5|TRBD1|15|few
CASSHGDRAEGPQHF
TGTGCCAGCAGCCACGGAGACAGGGCGGAGGGGCCCCAGCATTTT
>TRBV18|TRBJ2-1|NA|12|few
CASSPGFNEQFF
TGTGCCAGCTCACCAGGGTTCAATGAGCAGTTCTTC
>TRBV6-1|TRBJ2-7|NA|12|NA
CASAWQNGEQYF
TGTGCCAGCGCATGGCAGAACGGCGAGCAGTACTTC
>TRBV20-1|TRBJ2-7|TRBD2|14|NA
CSASRGGPPYEQYF
TGCAGTGCTAGTCGCGGGGGACCTCCGTACGAGCAGTACTTC
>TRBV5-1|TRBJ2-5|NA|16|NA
CASSRSDRKVWETQYF
TGCGCCAGCAGCCGGTCGGACAGAAAAGTGTGGGAGACCCAGTACTTC
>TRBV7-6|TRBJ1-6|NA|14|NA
CASSLGQPNSPLHF
TGTGCCAGCAGCCTCGGACAGCCTAATTCACCCCTCCACTTT
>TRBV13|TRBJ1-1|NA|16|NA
CASSFPTGAANTEAFF
TGTGCCAGCAGCTTTCCGACTGGGGCGGCGAACACTGAAGCTTTCTTT
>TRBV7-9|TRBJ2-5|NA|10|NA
CVSMKETQYF
TGTGTCAGCATGAAGGAGACCCAGTACTTC
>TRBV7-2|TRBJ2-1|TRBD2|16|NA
CASIQMPGLVIGEQFF
TGTGCCAGCATTCAAATGCCGGGACTAGTGATAGGTGAGCAGTTCTTC
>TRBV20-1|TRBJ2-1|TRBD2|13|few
CSASTSGYNEQFF
TGCAGTGCTAGTACTAGCGGGTACAATGAGCAGTTCTTC
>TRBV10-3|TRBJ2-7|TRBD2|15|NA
CAISESSSGAYEQYF
TGTGCCATCAGTGAGTCGTCTAGCGGGGCCTACGAGCAGTACTTC
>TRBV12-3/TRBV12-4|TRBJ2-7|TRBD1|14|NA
CASSYRDRNYEQYF
TGTGCCAGCAGCTACCGGGACAGAAACTACGAGCAGTACTTC
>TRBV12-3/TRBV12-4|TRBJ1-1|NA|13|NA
CASSKSEAREAFF
TGTGCCAGCAGCAAATCGGAGGCCCGGGAAGCTTTCTTT
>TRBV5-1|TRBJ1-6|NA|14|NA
CASSLGQEWSPLHF
TGCGCCAGCAGCTTGGGGCAGGAGTGGTCACCCCTCCACTTT
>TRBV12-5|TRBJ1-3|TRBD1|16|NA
CASALPTGVSGNTIYF
TGTGCTAGTGCCCTCCCGACAGGGGTATCTGGAAACACCATATATTTT
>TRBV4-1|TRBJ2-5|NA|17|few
CASSQGVARGPQETQYF
TGCGCCAGCAGCCAAGGAGTAGCGCGGGGTCCCCAAGAGACCCAGTACTTC
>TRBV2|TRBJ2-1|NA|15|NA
CASSAARSSYNEQFF
TGTGCCAGCAGTGCGGCCAGAAGCTCCTACAATGAGCAGTTCTTC
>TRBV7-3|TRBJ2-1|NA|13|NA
CASTPTVGGEQFF
TGTGCCAGCACCCCTACGGTGGGGGGCGAGCAGTTCTTC
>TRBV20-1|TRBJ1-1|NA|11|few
CSVPRGTEAFF
TGCAGTGTTCCGAGGGGGACTGAAGCTTTCTTT
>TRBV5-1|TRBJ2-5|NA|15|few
CASKAGSQPQETQYF
TGCGCCAGCAAGGCCGGGTCCCAACCCCAGGAGACCCAGTACTTC
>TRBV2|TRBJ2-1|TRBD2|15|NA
CASSRGGGSYNEQFF
TGTGCCAGCAGTCGAGGCGGGGGCTCCTACAATGAGCAGTTCTTC
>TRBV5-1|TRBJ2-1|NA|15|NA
CASSLKFGDHNEQFF
TGCGCCAGCAGCTTGAAGTTCGGGGACCACAATGAGCAGTTCTTC
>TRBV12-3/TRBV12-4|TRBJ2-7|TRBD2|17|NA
CASSLAPGLPGRDEQYF
TGTGCCAGCAGTTTAGCCCCGGGACTACCAGGCCGAGACGAGCAGTACTTC
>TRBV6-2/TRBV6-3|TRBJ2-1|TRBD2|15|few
CASSTLGLAGDEQFF
TGTGCCAGCAGTACCCTGGGACTAGCGGGGGATGAGCAGTTCTTC
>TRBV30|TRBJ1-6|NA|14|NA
CAWSPGQINSPLHF
TGTGCCTGGAGCCCCGGACAGATAAATTCACCCCTCCACTTT
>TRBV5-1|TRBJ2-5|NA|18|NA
CASSLPGTGQSHQETQYF
TGCGCCAGCAGCTTGCCAGGAACAGGGCAATCTCACCAAGAGACCCAGTACTTC
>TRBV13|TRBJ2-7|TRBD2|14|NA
CASSYSGGNYEQYF
TGTGCCAGCAGCTATAGCGGGGGAAACTACGAGCAGTACTTC
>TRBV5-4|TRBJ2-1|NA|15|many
CASSRTGTEYNEQFF
TGTGCCAGCAGCCGGACCGGGACGGAGTACAATGAGCAGTTCTTC
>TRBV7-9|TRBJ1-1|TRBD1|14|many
CASSLGQGSTEAFF
TGTGCCAGCAGCTTAGGACAGGGGAGCACTGAAGCTTTCTTT